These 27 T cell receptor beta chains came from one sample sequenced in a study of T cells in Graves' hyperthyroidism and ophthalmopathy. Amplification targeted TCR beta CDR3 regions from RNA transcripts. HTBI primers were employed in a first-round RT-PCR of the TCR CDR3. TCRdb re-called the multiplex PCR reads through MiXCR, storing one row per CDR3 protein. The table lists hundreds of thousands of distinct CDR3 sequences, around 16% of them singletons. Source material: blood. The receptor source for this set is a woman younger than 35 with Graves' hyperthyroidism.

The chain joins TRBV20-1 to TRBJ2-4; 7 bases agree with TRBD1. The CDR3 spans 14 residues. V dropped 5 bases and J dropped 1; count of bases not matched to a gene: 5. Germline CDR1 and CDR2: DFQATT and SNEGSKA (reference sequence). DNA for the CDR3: TGCAGTGCTGGACAGGAGGCGGCCAAAAACATTCAGTACTTC. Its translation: CSAGQEAAKNIQYF.

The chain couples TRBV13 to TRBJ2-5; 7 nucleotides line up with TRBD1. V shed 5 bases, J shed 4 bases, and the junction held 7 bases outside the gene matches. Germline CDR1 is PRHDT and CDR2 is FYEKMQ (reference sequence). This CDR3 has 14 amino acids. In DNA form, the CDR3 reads TGTGCCAGCAGCGTCTCGGGACAGAGAGAGACCCAGTACTTC. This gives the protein CASSVSGQRETQYF. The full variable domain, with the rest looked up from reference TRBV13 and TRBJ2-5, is AAGVIQSPRHLIKEKRETATLKCYPIPRHDTVYWYQQGPGQDPQFLISFYEKMQSDKGSIPDRFSAQQFSDYHSELNMSSLELGDSALYFCASSVSGQRETQYFGPGTRLLVL.

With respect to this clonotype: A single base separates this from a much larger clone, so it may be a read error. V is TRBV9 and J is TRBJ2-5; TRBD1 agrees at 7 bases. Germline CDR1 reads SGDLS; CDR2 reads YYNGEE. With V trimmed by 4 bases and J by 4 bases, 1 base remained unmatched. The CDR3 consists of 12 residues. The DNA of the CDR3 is TGTGCCAGCAGCCAGGGGGTAGAGACCCAGTACTTC. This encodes CASSQGVETQYF.

Here the CDR3 DNA reads TGTGCCAGCCGGGAGCTAGGGTCTGGGGCCAACGTCCTGACTTTC. Encoded protein: CASRELGSGANVLTF. The chain combines TRBV19 with TRBJ2-6; maybe TRBD2 (6 bases). There are 15 residues in the CDR3. Germline CDR1 reads LNHDA; CDR2 reads SQIVND (reference sequence). V dropped 9 bases and J dropped 1 base, with 13 bases sitting between them.

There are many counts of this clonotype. The CDR3 DNA reads TGCGCCAGCAGCCAAGATCTAGCGGGAACGCAAGAGACCCAGTACTTC. It codes for CASSQDLAGTQETQYF. The genes are TRBV4-3 and TRBJ2-5; TRBD2 aligns across 9 bases. Trimming at V came to 0 bases and at J to 2 bases, leaving 4 bases not matched to a gene. Germline assignment: CDR1 LGHNA and CDR2 YSLEER. The CDR3 consists of 16 residues.

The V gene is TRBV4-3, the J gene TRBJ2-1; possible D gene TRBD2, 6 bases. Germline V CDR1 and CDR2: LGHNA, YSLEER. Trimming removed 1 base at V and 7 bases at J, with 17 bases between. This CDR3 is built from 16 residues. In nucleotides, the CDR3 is TGCGCCAGCAGCCAAGGGGTATCGGGACTTGGGAATGAGCAGTTCTTC. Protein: CASSQGVSGLGNEQFF.

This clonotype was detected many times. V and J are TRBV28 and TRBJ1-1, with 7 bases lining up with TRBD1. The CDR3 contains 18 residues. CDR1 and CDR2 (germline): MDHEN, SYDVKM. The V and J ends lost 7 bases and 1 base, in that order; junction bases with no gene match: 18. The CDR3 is CASTPSPGQPLWNTEAFF. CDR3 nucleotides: TGTGCCAGCACCCCTTCCCCGGGACAGCCACTCTGGAACACTGAAGCTTTCTTT.

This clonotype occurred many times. The CDR3 coding sequence is TGTGCCAGCAGCCATGGGGGACATAATTCACCCCTCCACTTT. Protein sequence: CASSHGGHNSPLHF. The gene calls are TRBV3-1 and TRBJ1-6; weak D call: TRBD1 (5 bases). The V gene lost 3 bases and the J gene lost 5 bases, with 8 bases spanning the gap. The CDR3 extends over 14 amino acids. The germline gives CDR1 LGHDT, CDR2 YNNKEL (reference sequence). The full variable domain, rest sourced from reference TRBV3-1 and TRBJ1-6, is DTAVSQTPKYLVTQMGNDKSIKCEQNLGHDTMYWYKQDSKKFLKIMFSYNNKELIINETVPNRFSPKSPDKAHLNLHINSLELGDSAVYFCASSHGGHNSPLHFGNGTRLTVT.

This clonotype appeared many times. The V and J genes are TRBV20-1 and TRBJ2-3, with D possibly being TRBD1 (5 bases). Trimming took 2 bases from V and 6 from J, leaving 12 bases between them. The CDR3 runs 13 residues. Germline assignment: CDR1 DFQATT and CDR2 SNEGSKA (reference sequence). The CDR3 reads CSARKQAPDTQYF. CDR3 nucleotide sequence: TGCAGTGCTAGAAAACAGGCCCCGGATACGCAGTATTTT.

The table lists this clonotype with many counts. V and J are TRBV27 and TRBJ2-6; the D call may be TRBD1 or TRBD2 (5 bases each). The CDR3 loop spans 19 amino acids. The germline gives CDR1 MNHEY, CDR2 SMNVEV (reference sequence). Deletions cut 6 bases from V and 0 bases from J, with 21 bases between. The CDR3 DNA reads TGTGCCAGCAGCCGGCTCACCGGGACGGGGACCTCTGGGGCCAACGTCCTGACTTTC. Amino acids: CASSRLTGTGTSGANVLTF. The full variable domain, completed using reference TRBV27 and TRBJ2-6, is EAQVTQNPRYLITVTGKKLTVTCSQNMNHEYMSWYRQDPGLGLRQIYYSMNVEVTDKGDVPEGYKVSRKEKRNFPLILESPSPNQTSLYFCASSRLTGTGTSGANVLTFGAGSRLTVL.

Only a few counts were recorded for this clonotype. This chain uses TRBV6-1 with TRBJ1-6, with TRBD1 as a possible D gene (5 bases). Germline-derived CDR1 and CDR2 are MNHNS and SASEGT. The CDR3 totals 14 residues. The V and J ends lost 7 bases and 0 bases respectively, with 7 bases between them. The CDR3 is CASKGSSYNSPLHF. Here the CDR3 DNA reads TGTGCCAGCAAGGGGAGCTCCTATAATTCACCCCTCCACTTT.

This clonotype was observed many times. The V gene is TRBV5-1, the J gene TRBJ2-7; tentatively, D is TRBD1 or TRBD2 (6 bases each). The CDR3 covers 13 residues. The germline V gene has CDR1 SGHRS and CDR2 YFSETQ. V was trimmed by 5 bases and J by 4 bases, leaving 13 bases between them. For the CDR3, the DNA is TGCGCCAGCAGTCGTCCGGGGGCTTACGAGCAGTACTTC. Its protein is CASSRPGAYEQYF.

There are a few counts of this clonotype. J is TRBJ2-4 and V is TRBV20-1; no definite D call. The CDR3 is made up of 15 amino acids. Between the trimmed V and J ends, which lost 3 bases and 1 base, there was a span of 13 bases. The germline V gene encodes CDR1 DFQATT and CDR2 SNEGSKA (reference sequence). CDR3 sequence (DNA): TGCAGTGCTAGCCAACCTACTCTGGCCAAAAACATTCAGTACTTC. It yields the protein CSASQPTLAKNIQYF.

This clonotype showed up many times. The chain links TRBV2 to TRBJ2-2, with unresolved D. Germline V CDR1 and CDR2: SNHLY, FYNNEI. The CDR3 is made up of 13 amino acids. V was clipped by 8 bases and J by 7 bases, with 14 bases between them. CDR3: CASRDSLGGELFF. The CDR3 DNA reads TGTGCCAGCCGAGACTCATTGGGCGGGGAGCTGTTTTTT. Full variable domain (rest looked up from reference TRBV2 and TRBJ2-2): EPEVTQTPSHQVTQMGQEVILRCVPISNHLYFYWYRQILGQKVEFLVSFYNNEISEKSEIFDDQFSVERPDGSNFTLKIRSTKLEDSAMYFCASRDSLGGELFFGEGSRLTVL.

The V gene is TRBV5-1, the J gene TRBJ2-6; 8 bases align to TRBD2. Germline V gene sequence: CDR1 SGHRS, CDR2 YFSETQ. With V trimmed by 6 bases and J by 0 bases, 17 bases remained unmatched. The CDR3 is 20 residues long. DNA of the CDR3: TGCGCCAGCACCCCATTTTTTTCTAGCGGGCTAGGCTCTGGGGCCAACGTCCTGACTTTC. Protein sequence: CASTPFFSSGLGSGANVLTF.

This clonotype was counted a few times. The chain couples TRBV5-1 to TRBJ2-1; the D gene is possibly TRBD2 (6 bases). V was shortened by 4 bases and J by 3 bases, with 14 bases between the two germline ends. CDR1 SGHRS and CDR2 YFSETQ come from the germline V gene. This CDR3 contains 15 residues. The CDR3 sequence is CASSPAVADYNEQFF. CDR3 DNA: TGCGCCAGCAGCCCGGCGGTAGCGGACTACAATGAGCAGTTCTTC.

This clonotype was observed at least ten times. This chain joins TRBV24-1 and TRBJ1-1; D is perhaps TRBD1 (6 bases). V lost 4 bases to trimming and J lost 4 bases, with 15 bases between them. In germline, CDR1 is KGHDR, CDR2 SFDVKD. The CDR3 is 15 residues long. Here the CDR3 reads CATSELQGMSTEAFF. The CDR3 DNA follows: TGTGCCACCAGTGAGCTACAGGGTATGAGCACTGAAGCTTTCTTT.

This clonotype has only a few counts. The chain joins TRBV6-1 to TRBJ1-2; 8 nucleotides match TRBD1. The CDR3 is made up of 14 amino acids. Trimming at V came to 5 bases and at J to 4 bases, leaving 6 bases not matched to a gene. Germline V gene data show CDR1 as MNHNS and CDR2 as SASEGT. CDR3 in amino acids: CASSYSQGVYGYTF. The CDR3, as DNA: TGTGCCAGCAGTTACTCACAGGGGGTCTATGGCTACACCTTC.

The CDR3 loop reads CASRGGPKETQYF. CDR3 coding DNA: TGCGCCAGCAGAGGCGGCCCTAAAGAGACCCAGTACTTC. This chain uses TRBV5-1 with TRBJ2-5; no reliable D call. In germline, CDR1 is SGHRS, CDR2 YFSETQ. V lost 5 bases, J lost 3 bases, and 11 bases lay in between. The CDR3 covers 13 residues.

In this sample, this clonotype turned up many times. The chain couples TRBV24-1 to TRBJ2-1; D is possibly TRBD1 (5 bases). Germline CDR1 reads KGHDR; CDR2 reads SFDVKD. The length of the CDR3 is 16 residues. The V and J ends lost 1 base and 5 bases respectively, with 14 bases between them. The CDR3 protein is CATSDFSEDIDNEQFF. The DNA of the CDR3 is TGTGCCACCAGTGATTTTTCCGAGGACATAGACAATGAGCAGTTCTTC.

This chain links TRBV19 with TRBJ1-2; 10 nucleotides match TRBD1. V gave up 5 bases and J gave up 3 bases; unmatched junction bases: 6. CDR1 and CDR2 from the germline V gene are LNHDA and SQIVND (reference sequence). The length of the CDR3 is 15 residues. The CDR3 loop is CASSDPGTGDYGYTF. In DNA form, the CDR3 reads TGTGCCAGTAGTGACCCCGGGACAGGGGACTATGGCTACACCTTC.

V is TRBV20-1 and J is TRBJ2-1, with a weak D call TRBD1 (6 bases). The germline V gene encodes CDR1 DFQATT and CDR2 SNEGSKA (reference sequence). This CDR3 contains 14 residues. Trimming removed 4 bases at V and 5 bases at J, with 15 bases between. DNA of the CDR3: TGCAGTGCTAACACAGGGTCCACCAACAATGAGCAGTTCTTC. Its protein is CSANTGSTNNEQFF.

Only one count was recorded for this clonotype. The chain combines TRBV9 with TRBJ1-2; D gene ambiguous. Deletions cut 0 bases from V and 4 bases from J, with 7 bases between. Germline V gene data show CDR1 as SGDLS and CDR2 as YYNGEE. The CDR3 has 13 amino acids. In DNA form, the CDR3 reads TGTGCCAGCAGCGTAGGGGGTTTCTATGGCTACACCTTC. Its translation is CASSVGGFYGYTF.

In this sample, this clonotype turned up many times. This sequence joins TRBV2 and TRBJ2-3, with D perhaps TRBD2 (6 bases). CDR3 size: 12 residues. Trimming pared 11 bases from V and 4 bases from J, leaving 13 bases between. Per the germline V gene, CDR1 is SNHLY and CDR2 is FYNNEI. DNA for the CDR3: TGTGCCCGCGGAGGGTCTGCAGATACGCAGTATTTT. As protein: CARGGSADTQYF.

CDR3 sequence reads: CASSYSPTSTDTQYF. In nucleotides, the CDR3 is TGTGCCAGCAGTTACTCTCCCACTAGCACAGATACGCAGTATTTT. The chain links TRBV6-5 to TRBJ2-3, with D hard to call. Trimming removed 0 bases at V and 0 bases at J, with 7 bases between. CDR3 size: 15 residues. Per the germline V gene, CDR1 is MNHEY and CDR2 is SVGAGI.

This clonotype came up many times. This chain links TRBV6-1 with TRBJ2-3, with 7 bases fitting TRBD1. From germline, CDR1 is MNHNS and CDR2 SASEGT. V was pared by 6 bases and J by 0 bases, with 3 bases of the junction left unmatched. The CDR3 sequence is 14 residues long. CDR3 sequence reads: CASRKTGSTDTQYF. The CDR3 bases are TGTGCCAGCAGAAAGACAGGGAGCACAGATACGCAGTATTTT.

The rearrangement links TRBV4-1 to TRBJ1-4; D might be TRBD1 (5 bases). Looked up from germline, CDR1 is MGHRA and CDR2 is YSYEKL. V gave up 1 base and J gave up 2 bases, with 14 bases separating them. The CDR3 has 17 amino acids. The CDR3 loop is CASSQVGVYRTNEKLFF. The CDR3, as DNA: TGCGCCAGCAGCCAAGTAGGAGTGTACAGGACTAATGAAAAACTGTTTTTT.